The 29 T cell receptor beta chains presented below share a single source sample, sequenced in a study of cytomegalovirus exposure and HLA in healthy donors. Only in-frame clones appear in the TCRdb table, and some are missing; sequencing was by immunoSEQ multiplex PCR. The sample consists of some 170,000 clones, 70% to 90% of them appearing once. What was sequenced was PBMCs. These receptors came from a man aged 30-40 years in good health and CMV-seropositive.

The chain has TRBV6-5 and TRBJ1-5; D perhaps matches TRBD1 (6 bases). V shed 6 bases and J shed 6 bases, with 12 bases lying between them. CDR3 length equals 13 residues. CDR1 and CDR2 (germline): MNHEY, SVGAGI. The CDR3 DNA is TGTGCCAGCAGGGGGGGGGCAGGTCAGCCCCAGCATTTT. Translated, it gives CASRGGAGQPQHF.

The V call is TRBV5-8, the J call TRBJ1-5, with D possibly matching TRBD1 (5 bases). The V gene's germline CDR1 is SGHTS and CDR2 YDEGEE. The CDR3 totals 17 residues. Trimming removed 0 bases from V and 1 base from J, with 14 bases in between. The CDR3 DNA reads TGTGCCAGCAGCTTGGCCTCTACAGGTTGGAGCAATCAGCCCCAGCATTTT. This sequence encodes CASSLASTGWSNQPQHF.

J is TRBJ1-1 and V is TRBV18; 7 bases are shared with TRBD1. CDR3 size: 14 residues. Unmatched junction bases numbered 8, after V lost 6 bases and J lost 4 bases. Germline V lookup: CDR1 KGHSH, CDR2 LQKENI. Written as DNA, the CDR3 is TGTGCCAGCTCGTCCGGACAGGTACGCACTGAAGCTTTCTTT. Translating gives CASSSGQVRTEAFF.

The CDR3 DNA follows: TGTGCCAGCAGTGACTCAACTAGCGGGGGGGCCGTAAATGAGCAGTTCTTC. It codes for CASSDSTSGGAVNEQFF. The chain carries TRBV6-4 and TRBJ2-1; 13 bases fit TRBD2. Losses at the gene ends were 0 bases for V and 7 bases for J; bases not matched to a gene: 6. This CDR3 region has 17 residues. Looked up from germline, CDR1 is MRHNA and CDR2 is SNTAGT.

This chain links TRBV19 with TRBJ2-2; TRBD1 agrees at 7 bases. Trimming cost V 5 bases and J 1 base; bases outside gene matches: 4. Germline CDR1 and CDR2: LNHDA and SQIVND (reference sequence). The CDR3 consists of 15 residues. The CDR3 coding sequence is TGTGCCAGTAGTCCGACAGGGCTGAACACCGGGGAGCTGTTTTTT. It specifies CASSPTGLNTGELFF.

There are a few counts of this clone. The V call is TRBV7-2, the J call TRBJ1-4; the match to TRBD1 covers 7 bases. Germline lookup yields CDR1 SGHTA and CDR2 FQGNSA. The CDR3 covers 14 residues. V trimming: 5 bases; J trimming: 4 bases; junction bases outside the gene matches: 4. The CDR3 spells CASSRGLLNEKLFF. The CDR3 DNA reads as TGTGCCAGCAGCAGGGGGCTGCTTAATGAAAAACTGTTTTTT.

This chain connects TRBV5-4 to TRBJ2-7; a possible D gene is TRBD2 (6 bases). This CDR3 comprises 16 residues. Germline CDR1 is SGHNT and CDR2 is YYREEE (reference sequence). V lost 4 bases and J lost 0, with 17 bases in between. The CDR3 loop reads CASSGIGGGSSYEQYF. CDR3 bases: TGTGCCAGCAGCGGAATCGGTGGGGGGAGCTCCTACGAGCAGTACTTC.

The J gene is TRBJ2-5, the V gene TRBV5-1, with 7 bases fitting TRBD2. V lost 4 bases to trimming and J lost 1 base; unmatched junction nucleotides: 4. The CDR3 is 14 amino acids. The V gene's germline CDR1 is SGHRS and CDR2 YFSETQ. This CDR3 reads CASSMTSLQETQYF. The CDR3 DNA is TGCGCCAGCAGCATGACTAGCCTCCAAGAGACCCAGTACTTC.

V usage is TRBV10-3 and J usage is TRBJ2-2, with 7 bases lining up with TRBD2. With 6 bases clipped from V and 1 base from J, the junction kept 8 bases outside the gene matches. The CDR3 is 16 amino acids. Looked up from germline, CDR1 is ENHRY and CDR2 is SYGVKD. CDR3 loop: CAISPGGTGNTGELFF. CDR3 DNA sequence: TGTGCCATCAGCCCCGGGGGGACGGGGAACACCGGGGAGCTGTTTTTT.

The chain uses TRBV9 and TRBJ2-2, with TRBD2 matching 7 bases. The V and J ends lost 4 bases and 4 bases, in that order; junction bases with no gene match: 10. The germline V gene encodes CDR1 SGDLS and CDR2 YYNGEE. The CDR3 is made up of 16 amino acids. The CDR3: CASSPRRSGGTGELFF. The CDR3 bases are TGTGCCAGCAGCCCTCGGAGGTCGGGGGGCACCGGGGAGCTGTTTTTT.

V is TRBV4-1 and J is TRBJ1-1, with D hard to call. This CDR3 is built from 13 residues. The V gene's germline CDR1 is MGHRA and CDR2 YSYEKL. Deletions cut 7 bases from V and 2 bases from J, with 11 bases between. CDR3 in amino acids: CASTREGNTEAFF. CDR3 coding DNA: TGCGCCAGCACCCGGGAGGGAAACACTGAAGCTTTCTTT.

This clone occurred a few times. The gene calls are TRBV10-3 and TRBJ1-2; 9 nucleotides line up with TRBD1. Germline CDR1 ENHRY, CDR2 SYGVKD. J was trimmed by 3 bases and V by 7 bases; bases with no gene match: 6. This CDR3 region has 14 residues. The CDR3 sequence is CAIKGQGKYYGYTF. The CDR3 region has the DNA TGTGCCATCAAAGGACAGGGGAAGTACTATGGCTACACCTTC.

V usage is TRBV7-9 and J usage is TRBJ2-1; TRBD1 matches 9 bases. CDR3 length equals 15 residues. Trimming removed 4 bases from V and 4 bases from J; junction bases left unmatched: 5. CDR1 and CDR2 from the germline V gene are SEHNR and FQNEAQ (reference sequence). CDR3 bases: TGTGCCAGCAGCTCCCGCGGACAGGGGTACAATGAGCAGTTCTTC. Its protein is CASSSRGQGYNEQFF.

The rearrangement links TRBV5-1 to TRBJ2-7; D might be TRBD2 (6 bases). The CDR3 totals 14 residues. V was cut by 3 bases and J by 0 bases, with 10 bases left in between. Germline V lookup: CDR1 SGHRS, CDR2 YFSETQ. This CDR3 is CASSWGDGSYEQYF. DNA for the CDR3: TGCGCCAGCAGCTGGGGGGACGGCTCCTACGAGCAGTACTTC.

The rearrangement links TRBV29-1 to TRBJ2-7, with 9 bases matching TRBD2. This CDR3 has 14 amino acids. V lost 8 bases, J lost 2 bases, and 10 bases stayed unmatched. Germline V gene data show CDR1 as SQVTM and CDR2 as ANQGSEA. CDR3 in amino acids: CSSTSGPVAYEQYF. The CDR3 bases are TGCAGCTCCACTAGCGGGCCGGTCGCCTACGAGCAGTACTTC.

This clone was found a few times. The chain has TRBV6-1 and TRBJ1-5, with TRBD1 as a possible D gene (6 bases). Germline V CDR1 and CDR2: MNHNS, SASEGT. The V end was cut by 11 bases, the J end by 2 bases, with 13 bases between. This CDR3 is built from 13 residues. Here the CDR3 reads CAARGLGNQPQHF. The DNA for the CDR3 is TGTGCCGCCAGGGGATTAGGCAATCAGCCCCAGCATTTT.

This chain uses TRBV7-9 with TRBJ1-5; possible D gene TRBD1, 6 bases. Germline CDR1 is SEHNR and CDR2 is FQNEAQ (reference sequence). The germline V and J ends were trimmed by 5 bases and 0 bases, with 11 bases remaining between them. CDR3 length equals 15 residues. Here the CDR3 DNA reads TGTGCCAGCAGCCCATTAGGGGGTAGCAATCAGCCCCAGCATTTT. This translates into CASSPLGGSNQPQHF.

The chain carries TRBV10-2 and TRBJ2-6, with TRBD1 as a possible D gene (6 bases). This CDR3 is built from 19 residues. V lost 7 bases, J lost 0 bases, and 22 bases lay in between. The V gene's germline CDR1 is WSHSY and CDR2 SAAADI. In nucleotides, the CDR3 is TGCGCCAGCACTGGGGTGACAGGTTCCACGTTCTCTGGGGCCAACGTCCTGACTTTC. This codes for CASTGVTGSTFSGANVLTF.

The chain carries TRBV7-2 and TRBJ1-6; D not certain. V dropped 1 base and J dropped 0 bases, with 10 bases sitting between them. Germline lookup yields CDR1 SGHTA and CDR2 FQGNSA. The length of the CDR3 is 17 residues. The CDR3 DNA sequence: TGTGCCAGCAGCTTAGTGGCCGGGAGCTCCTATAATTCACCCCTCCACTTT. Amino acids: CASSLVAGSSYNSPLHF.

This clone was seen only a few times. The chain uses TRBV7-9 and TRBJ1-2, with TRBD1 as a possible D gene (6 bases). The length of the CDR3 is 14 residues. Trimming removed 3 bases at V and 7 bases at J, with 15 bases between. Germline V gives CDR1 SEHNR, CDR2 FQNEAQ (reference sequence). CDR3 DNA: TGTGCCAGCAGCTTTGGGCAGGGGTCCCCTGGCTACACCTTC. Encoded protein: CASSFGQGSPGYTF. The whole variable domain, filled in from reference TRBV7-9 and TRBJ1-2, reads DTGVSQNPRHKITKRGQNVTFRCDPISEHNRLYWYRQTLGQGPEFLTYFQNEAQLEKSRLLSDRFSAERPKGSFSTLEIQRTEQGDSAMYLCASSFGQGSPGYTFGSGTRLTVV.

CDR3 DNA sequence: TGTGCCAGCGATACTGCAGGGGGGTACGAGCAGTACTTC. This sequence encodes CASDTAGGYEQYF. V is TRBV5-6 and J is TRBJ2-7, with D possibly TRBD1 on 7 matching bases. The CDR3 consists of 13 residues. Trimming took 7 bases from V and 4 from J, leaving 15 bases between them. Germline V gene sequence: CDR1 SGHDT, CDR2 YYEEEE.

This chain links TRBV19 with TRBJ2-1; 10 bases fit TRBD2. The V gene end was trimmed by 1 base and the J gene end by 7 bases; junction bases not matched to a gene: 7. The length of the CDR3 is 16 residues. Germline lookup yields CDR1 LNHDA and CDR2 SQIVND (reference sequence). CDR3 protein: CASSIVSSGGLNEQFF. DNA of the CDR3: TGTGCCAGTAGTATAGTCTCTAGCGGGGGTTTAAATGAGCAGTTCTTC.

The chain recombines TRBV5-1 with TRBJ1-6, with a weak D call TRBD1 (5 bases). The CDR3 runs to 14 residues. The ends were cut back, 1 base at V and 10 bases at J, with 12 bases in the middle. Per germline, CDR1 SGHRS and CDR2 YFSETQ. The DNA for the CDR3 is TGCGCCAGCAGCTTGTGGGGGGAGCGGTCACCCCTCCACTTT. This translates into CASSLWGERSPLHF. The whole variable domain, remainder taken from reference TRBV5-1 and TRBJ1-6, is KAGVTQTPRYLIKTRGQQVTLSCSPISGHRSVSWYQQTPGQGLQFLFEYFSETQRNKGNFPGRFSGRQFSNSRSEMNVSTLELGDSALYLCASSLWGERSPLHFGNGTRLTVT.

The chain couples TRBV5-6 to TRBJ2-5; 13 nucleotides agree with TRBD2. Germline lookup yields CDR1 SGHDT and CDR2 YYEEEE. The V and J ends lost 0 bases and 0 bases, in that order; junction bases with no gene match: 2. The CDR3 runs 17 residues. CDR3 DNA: TGTGCCAGCAGCTTGGGGACTAGCGGGGGTTACCAAGAGACCCAGTACTTC. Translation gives CASSLGTSGGYQETQYF.

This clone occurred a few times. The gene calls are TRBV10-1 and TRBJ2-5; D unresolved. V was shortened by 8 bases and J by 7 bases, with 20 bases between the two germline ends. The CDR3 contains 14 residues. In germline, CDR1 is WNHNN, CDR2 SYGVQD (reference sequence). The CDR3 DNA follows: TGCGCCAGCCTCAGTGAGGTCCCTTTTGGGACCCAGTACTTC. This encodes CASLSEVPFGTQYF.

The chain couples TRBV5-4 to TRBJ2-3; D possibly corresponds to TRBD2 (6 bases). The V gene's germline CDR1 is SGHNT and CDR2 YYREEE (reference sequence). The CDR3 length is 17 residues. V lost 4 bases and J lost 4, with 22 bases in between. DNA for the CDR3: TGTGCCAGCAGCACAATTTATGCGGGGAGAAACGCAGATACGCAGTATTTT. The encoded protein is CASSTIYAGRNADTQYF.

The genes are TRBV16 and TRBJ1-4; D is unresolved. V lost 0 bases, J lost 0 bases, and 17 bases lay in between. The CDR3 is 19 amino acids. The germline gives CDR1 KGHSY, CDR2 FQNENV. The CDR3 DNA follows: TGTGCCAGCAGCCAATCTATGACTCCCGAGGTGGCAACTAATGAAAAACTGTTTTTT. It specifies CASSQSMTPEVATNEKLFF.

The CDR3 loop reads CASSLATVDQDYTF. CDR3 coding DNA: TGCGCCAGCAGCTTGGCGACGGTGGATCAGGACTACACCTTC. The chain couples TRBV5-1 to TRBJ1-2; D unclear. The CDR3 is 14 amino acids. The germline V gene has CDR1 SGHRS and CDR2 YFSETQ. The V end lost 0 bases, the J end lost 10 bases, and 16 bases lay between the germline ends.

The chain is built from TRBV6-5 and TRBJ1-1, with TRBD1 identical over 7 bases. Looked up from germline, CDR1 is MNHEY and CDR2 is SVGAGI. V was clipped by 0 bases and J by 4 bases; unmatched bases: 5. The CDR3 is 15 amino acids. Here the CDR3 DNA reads TGTGCCAGCAGTTACTCGAGGGGGCGCAGCACTGAAGCTTTCTTT. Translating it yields CASSYSRGRSTEAFF.